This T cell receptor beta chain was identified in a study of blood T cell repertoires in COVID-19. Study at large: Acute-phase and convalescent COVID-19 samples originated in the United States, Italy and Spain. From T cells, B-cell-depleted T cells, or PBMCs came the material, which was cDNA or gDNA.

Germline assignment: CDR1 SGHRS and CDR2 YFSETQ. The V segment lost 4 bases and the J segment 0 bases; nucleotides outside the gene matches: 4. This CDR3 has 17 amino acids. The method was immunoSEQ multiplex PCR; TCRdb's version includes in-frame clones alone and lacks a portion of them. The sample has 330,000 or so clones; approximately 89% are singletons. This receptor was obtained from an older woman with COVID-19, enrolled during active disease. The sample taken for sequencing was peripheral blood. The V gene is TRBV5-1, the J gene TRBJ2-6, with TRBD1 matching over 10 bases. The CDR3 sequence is CASSAGQGSSGANVLTF. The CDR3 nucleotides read TGCGCCAGCAGCGCGGGACAGGGGAGCTCTGGGGCCAACGTCCTGACTTTC.